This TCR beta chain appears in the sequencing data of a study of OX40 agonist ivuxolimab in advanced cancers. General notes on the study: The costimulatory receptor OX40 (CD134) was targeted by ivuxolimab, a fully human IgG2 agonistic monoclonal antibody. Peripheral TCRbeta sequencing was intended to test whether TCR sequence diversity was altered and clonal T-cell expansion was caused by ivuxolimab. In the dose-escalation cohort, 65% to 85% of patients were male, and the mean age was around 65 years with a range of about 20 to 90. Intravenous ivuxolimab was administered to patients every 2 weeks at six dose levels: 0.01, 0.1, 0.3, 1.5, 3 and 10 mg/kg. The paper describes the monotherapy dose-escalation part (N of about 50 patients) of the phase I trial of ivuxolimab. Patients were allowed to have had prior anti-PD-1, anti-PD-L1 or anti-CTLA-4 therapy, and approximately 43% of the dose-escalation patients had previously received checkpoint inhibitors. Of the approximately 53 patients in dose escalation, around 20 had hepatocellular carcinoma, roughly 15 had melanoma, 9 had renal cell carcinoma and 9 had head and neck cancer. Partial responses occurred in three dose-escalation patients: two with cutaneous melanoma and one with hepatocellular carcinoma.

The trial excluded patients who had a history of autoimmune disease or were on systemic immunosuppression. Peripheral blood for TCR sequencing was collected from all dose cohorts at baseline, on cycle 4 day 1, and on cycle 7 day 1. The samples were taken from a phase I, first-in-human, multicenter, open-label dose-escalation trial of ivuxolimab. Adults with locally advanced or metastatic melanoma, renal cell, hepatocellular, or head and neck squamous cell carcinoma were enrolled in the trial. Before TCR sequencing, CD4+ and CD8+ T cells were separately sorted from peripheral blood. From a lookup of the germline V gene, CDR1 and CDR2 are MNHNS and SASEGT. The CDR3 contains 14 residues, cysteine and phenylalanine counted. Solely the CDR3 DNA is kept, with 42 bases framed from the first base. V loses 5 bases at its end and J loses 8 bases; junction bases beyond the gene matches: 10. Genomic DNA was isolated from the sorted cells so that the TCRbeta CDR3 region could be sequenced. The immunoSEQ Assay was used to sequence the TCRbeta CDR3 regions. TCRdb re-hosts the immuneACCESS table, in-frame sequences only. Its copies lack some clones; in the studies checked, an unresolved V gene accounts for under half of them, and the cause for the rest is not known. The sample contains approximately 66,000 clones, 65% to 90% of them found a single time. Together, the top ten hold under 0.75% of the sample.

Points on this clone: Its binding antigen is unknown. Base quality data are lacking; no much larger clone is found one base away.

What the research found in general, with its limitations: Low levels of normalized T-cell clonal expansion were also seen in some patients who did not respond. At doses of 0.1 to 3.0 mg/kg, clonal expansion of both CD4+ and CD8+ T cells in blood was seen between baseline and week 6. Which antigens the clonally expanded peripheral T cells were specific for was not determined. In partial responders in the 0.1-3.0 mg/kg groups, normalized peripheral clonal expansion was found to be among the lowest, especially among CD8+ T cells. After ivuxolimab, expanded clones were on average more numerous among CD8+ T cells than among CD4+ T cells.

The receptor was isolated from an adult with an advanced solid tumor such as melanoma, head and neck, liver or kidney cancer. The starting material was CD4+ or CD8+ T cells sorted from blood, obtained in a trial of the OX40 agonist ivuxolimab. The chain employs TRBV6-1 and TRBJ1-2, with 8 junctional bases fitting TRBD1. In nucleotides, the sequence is TGTGCCAGCAGTCGGACAGGGATACATGGGGGCTACACCTTC. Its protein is CASSRTGIHGGYTF.